One sample yielded the 15 T cell receptor beta chains listed below, sequenced in a study of cytotoxic CD8 clonotypes in ibrutinib-treated CLL. The protocol was immunoSEQ multiplex PCR, while the TCRdb copy is restricted to in-frame clones and leaves out a portion. The profile shows over 70,000 clones, about four fifths of them singletons. The sample here was PBMCs, taken after 12 months of ibrutinib treatment. The receptors here all came from a human donor with chronic lymphocytic leukemia.

This CDR3 reads CASSVAGQGEQYF. CDR3 sequence (DNA): TGTGCCAGCAGCGTAGCTGGGCAGGGGGAGCAGTACTTC. V gene TRBV9 combines with J gene TRBJ2-7; TRBD1 might be the D (6 bases). With 0 bases removed from V and 7 bases from J, the gap between germline ends came to 11 bases. CDR3 length: 13 amino acids. CDR1 and CDR2 from the germline V gene are SGDLS and YYNGEE.

This chain uses TRBV29-1 with TRBJ1-1; possibly TRBD1 for D (6 bases). Germline assignment: CDR1 SQVTM and CDR2 ANQGSEA. CDR3 size: 12 residues. Trimming cost V 7 bases and J 5 bases, with 14 bases left between them. CDR3 protein: CSGRTGLTEAFF. CDR3 DNA sequence: TGCAGCGGTCGAACAGGGTTGACTGAAGCTTTCTTT.

CDR3 DNA sequence: TGTGCCAGCAGCCAAGGAGAGGGGGCCAAAAACATTCAGTACTTC. Amino acids: CASSQGEGAKNIQYF. The gene calls are TRBV4-2 and TRBJ2-4; possibly TRBD1 or TRBD2 for D (5 bases each). CDR3 length: 15 amino acids. CDR1 is LGHNA and CDR2 is YNFKEQ in the germline V gene. Deletions cut 1 base from V and 1 base from J, with 8 bases between.

V and J are TRBV6-1 and TRBJ1-2; no firm D call. V lost 4 bases and J 2 bases, leaving 2 bases between the germline ends. This CDR3 spans 11 amino acids. Germline CDR1 MNHNS, CDR2 SASEGT. CDR3 protein: CASSGNYGYTF. CDR3 bases: TGTGCCAGCAGTGGGAACTATGGCTACACCTTC.

The CDR3 DNA follows: TGTGCCAGCCCGCCAACTAGCGGGGGGGCCTTGAATGAGCAGTTCTTC. Amino acid sequence: CASPPTSGGALNEQFF. This chain connects TRBV28 to TRBJ2-1, with TRBD2 matching 13 bases. CDR1 is MDHEN, CDR2 SYDVKM, per germline. Trimming cost V 8 bases and J 7 bases; bases outside gene matches: 11. CDR3 length: 16 residues.

The V and J genes are TRBV5-6 and TRBJ2-7, with D uncertain. Germline CDR1 reads SGHDT; CDR2 reads YYEEEE. Trimming cost V 2 bases and J 3 bases, with 3 bases left between them. The CDR3 loop spans 11 amino acids. CDR3 residues: CASSLDYEQYF. CDR3 nucleotide sequence: TGTGCCAGCAGCTTAGACTACGAGCAGTACTTC.

The chain recombines TRBV14 with TRBJ2-1, with TRBD2 matching 13 bases. J lost 1 base, V lost 1 base, and 7 bases had no gene match. Per the germline V gene, CDR1 is SGHDN and CDR2 is FVKESK. The CDR3 spans 19 residues. CDR3 nucleotide sequence: TGTGCCAGCAGCCAAGGGACTAGCGGGGGCAGCCGGTCCTACAATGAGCAGTTCTTC. The encoded protein is CASSQGTSGGSRSYNEQFF.

The CDR3 loop reads CASSELAGPGSEQFF. In DNA, the CDR3 is TGTGCCAGCAGTGAATTGGCAGGGCCCGGGAGTGAGCAGTTCTTC. This chain uses TRBV6-1 with TRBJ2-1; D may be TRBD2 (6 bases). The CDR3 has 15 amino acids. The germline V and J ends were trimmed by 2 bases and 9 bases, with 17 bases remaining between them. In germline, CDR1 is MNHNS, CDR2 SASEGT.

The chain is built from TRBV7-6 and TRBJ2-5; no reliable D call. Germline V CDR1 and CDR2: SGHVS, FNYEAQ. This CDR3 contains 12 residues. Trimming removed 7 bases at V and 5 bases at J, with 11 bases between. This CDR3 reads CASTGVWETQYF. In DNA, the CDR3 is TGTGCCAGCACCGGAGTGTGGGAGACCCAGTACTTC.

The chain employs TRBV21-1 and TRBJ2-1. TRBV21-1 counts as a pseudogene. This CDR3 is built from 16 residues. For the CDR3, the DNA is TGTGCCAGCAGCAAAGTCGGGCAGCCCGAGCACAATGAGCAGTTCTTC. Translated: CASSKVGQPEHNEQFF.

The rearrangement uses TRBV27 and TRBJ2-3; D may correspond to TRBD1 or TRBD2 (6 bases each). Trimming pared 0 bases from V and 6 bases from J, leaving 10 bases between. This CDR3 has 14 amino acids. Germline CDR1 MNHEY, CDR2 SMNVEV (reference sequence). CDR3 sequence (DNA): TGTGCCAGCAGTTTATCGATAGGGGGGGATACGCAGTATTTT. Protein sequence: CASSLSIGGDTQYF.

The chain joins TRBV7-8 to TRBJ1-2, with TRBD1 as a possible D gene (6 bases). Per germline, CDR1 SGHVS and CDR2 FQNEAQ. The CDR3 contains 15 residues. V was clipped by 3 bases and J by 5 bases, with 16 bases between them. The CDR3 loop reads CASSFLSGDAYGYTF. DNA of the CDR3: TGTGCCAGCAGCTTCCTCTCAGGGGACGCATATGGCTACACCTTC.

The V gene is TRBV30, the J gene TRBJ2-7, with 10 positions matching TRBD1. Trimming at V came to 3 bases and at J to 6 bases, leaving 5 bases not matched to a gene. Germline values: CDR1 GTSNPN, CDR2 SVGIG (reference sequence). CDR3 length: 13 amino acids. In DNA, the CDR3 is TGTGCCTGGAGCGGGACAGGGGTGGCCGAGCAGTACTTC. As protein: CAWSGTGVAEQYF.

The chain recombines TRBV28 with TRBJ2-7; 8 bases are a match to TRBD2. CDR3 length: 14 residues. Unmatched junction bases numbered 9, after V lost 7 bases and J lost 4 bases. The germline V gene has CDR1 MDHEN and CDR2 SYDVKM. CDR3 in DNA: TGTGCCAGCACCCCCGGGGGGGACATTTACGAGCAGTACTTC. Amino acids: CASTPGGDIYEQYF.

This rearrangement joins TRBV27 to TRBJ2-1; possibly TRBD1 or TRBD2 for D (5 bases each). The length of the CDR3 is 13 residues. From germline, CDR1 is MNHEY and CDR2 SMNVEV (reference sequence). V gave up 4 bases and J gave up 2 bases, with 6 bases separating them. CDR3 coding DNA: TGTGCCAGCAGTTGGGGACCCTACAATGAGCAGTTCTTC. Translation gives CASSWGPYNEQFF.